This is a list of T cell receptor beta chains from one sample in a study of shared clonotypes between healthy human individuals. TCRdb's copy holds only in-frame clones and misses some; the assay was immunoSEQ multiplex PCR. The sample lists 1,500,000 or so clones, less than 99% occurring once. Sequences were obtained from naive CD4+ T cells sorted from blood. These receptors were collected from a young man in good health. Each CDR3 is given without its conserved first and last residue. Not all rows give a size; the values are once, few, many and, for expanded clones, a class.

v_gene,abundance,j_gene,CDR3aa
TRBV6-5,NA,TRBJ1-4,ASSPRILNEKLF
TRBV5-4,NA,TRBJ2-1,ASSLVADSYNEQF
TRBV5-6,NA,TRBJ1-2,ASSFPQRQSLAGYT
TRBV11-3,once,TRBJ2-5,ASSTDRQETQY
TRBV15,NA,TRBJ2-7,ATSRGTGQYEQY
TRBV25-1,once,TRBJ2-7,ASSGWMGTSYEQY
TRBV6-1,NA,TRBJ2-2,ASRKDDLNTGELF
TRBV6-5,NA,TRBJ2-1,ASSPAQGYNEQF
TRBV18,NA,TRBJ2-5,ASSPPGQVQETQY
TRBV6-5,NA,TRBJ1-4,ASSYRAEEKLF
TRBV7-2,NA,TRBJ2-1,ASSLNQVGEQF
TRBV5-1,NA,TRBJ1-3,ASSLQAGAGNTIY
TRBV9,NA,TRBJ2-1,ASSVALAGGPQNEQF
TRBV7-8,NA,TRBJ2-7,ASSLIFTGANNYEQY
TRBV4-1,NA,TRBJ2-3,ASSLLAGGSTDTQY
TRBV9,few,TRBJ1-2,ASSAHLPRDRGGYT
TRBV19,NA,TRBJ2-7,ASSSPVYEQY
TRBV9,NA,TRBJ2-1,ASSESSGRLYNEQF
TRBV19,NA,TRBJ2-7,ASSIGGRLGEQY
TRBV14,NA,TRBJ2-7,ASSQDIIQGSHYEQY
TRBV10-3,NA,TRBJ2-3,AIRNPLAASTDTQY
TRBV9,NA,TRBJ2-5,ASSAYQETQY
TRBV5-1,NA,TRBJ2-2,ASSPTDGNTGELF
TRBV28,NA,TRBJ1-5,ASSKNRGQPQH
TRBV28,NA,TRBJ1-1,ASSLPGENTEAF
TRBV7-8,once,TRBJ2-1,ASSPLATGGPYNEQF
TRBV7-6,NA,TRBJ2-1,ASSPPGGGEQF
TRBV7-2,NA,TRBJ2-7,ASSLGGLALVAYEQY
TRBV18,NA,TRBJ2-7,ASSVGPRPYEQY
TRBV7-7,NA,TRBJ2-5,ASSRDRAETQY